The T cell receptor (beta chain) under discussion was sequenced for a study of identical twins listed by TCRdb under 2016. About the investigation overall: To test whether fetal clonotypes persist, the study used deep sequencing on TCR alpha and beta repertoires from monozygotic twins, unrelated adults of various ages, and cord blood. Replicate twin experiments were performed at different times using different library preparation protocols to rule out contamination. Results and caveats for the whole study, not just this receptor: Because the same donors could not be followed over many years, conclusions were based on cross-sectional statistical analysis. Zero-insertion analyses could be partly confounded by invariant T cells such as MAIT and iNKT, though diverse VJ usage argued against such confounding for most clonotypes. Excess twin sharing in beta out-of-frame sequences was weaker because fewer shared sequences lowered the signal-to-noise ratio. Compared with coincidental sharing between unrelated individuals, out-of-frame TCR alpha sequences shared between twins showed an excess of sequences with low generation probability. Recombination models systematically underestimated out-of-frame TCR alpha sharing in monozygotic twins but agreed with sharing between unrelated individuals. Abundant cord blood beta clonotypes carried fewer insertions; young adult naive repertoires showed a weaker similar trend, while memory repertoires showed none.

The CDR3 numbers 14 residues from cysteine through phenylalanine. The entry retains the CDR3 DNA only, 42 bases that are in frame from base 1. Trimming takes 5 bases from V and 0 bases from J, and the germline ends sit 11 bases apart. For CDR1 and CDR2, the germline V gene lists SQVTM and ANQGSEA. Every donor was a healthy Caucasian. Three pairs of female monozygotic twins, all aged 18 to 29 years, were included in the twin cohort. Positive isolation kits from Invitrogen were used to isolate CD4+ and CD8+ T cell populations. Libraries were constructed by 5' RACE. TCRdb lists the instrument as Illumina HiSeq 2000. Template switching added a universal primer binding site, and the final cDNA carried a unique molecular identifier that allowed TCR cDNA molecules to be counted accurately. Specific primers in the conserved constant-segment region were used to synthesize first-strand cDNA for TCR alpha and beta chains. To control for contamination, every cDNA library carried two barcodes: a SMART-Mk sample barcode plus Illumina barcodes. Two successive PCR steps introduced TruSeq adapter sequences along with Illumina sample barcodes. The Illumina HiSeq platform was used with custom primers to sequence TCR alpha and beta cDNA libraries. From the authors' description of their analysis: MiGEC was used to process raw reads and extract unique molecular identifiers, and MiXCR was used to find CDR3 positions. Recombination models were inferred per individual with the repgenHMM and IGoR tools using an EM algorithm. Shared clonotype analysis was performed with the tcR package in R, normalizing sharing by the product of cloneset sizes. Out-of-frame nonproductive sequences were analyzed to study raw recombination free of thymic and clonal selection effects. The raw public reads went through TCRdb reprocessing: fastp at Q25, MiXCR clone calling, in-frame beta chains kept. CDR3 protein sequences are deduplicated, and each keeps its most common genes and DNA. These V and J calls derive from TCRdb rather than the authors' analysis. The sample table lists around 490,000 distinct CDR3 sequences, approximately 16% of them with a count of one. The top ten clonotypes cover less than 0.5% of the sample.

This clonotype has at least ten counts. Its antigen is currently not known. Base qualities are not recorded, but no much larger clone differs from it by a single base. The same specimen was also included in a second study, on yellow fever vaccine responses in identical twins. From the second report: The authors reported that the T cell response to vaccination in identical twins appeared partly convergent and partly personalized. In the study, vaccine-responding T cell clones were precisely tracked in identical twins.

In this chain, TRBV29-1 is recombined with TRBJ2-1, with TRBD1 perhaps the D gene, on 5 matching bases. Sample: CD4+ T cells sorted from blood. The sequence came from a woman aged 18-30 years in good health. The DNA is TGCAGCGTTCCCTACAGGAGCTCCTACAATGAGCAGTTCTTC. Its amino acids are CSVPYRSSYNEQFF.